The 20 T cell receptor beta chains below all came from one sample that was sequenced in a study of control samples from healthy donors and cancer patients. Method: immunoSEQ multiplex PCR; TCRdb's copy keeps in-frame clones and lacks some. The profile covers about 160,000 clones, with around nine tenths appearing a single time and approximately 0.7% taken by the ten largest. What was sequenced was blood. These receptors all stem from a woman between 25 and 40 years old in good health.

The CDR3 nucleotides are TGCGCCAGCAGCCAAGTAGCGGGAGGTTGGTCCTACGAGCAGTACTTC. This sequence encodes CASSQVAGGWSYEQYF. V usage is TRBV4-1 and J usage is TRBJ2-7, with 10 nucleotides matching TRBD2. The CDR3 contains 16 residues. Germline CDR1 reads MGHRA; CDR2 reads YSYEKL. Unmatched junction bases numbered 4, after V lost 1 base and J lost 1 base.

In DNA form, the CDR3 reads TGTGCCTGGAGGGACCACAATGAGCAGTTCTTC. It is translated as CAWRDHNEQFF. The chain is built from TRBV30 and TRBJ2-1; no clear D. With 3 bases removed from V and 5 bases from J, the gap between germline ends came to 5 bases. Germline CDR1 GTSNPN, CDR2 SVGIG (reference sequence). The CDR3 is 11 amino acids.

The chain combines TRBV2 with TRBJ2-2; weak D call: TRBD1 (6 bases). Germline-derived CDR1 and CDR2 are SNHLY and FYNNEI. Deletions cut 6 bases from V and 3 bases from J, with 11 bases between. CDR3 length: 14 residues. The CDR3 DNA reads as TGTGCCAGCAGCCCGGACAGCCACACCGGGGAGCTGTTTTTT. Protein product: CASSPDSHTGELFF.

The J gene is TRBJ2-5, the V gene TRBV18; D might be TRBD1 (8 bases). Trimming pared 3 bases from V and 5 bases from J, leaving 16 bases between. This CDR3 has 15 amino acids. CDR1 is KGHSH and CDR2 is LQKENI in the germline V gene. In DNA, the CDR3 is TGTGCCAGCTCACCGGGAGGGACAGGCGGGGAGACCCAGTACTTC. This gives the protein CASSPGGTGGETQYF.

This chain connects TRBV27 to TRBJ2-3; either TRBD1 or TRBD2 may supply D (5 bases each). With 6 bases removed from V and 2 bases from J, the gap between germline ends came to 15 bases. From germline, CDR1 is MNHEY and CDR2 SMNVEV (reference sequence). The CDR3 is 15 amino acids. This chain's CDR3 is CASSRIPGTTDTQYF. The CDR3 coding sequence is TGTGCCAGCAGCCGTATCCCCGGGACCACAGATACGCAGTATTTT.

This CDR3 is CASSEGIGQGRLTQYF. CDR3 nucleotide sequence: TGTGCCAGCAGTGAAGGGATTGGGCAGGGGAGGCTGACCCAGTACTTC. The chain links TRBV6-1 to TRBJ2-5, with D perhaps assigned TRBD1 or TRBD2 (6 bases each). Germline lookup yields CDR1 MNHNS and CDR2 SASEGT. This CDR3 region has 16 residues. With 1 base removed from V and 7 bases from J, the gap between germline ends came to 19 bases.

On this clone itself: This specimen includes other DNA sequences encoding the same CDR3. The chain combines TRBV5-1 with TRBJ2-5; TRBD2 agrees at 9 bases. The CDR3 is 19 residues long. V lost 4 bases to trimming and J lost 1 base; unmatched junction nucleotides: 17. Germline assignment: CDR1 SGHRS and CDR2 YFSETQ. The CDR3 loop reads CASSITSGRAGGVQETQYF. The CDR3 DNA follows: TGCGCCAGCAGCATAACTAGCGGGCGGGCGGGGGGAGTCCAAGAGACCCAGTACTTC.

V usage is TRBV2 and J usage is TRBJ1-5; D ambiguous. From germline, CDR1 is SNHLY and CDR2 FYNNEI. Trimming pared 2 bases from V and 4 bases from J, leaving 6 bases between. This CDR3 spans 13 amino acids. The CDR3 DNA is TGTGCCAGCAGTGAACAGCAAAATCAGCCCCAGCATTTT. Its translation is CASSEQQNQPQHF.

The rearrangement links TRBV19 to TRBJ2-7; D might be TRBD1 or TRBD2, each matching 5 bases. Trimming stripped 6 bases from V and 3 bases from J, with 15 bases between. CDR1 is LNHDA and CDR2 is SQIVND in the germline V gene (reference sequence). The CDR3 runs 14 residues. Here the CDR3 reads CASSPGSGGYEQYF. The CDR3, as DNA: TGTGCCAGTAGCCCAGGGTCAGGAGGCTACGAGCAGTACTTC.

The chain uses TRBV6-1 and TRBJ1-5; TRBD1 matches at 7 bases. The CDR3 runs 12 residues. From germline, CDR1 is MNHNS and CDR2 SASEGT. The V gene end was trimmed by 3 bases and the J gene end by 10 bases; junction bases not matched to a gene: 3. The CDR3 region has the DNA TGTGCCAGCAGTGAGGACAGGCCCCCCCAGCATTTT. Its protein is CASSEDRPPQHF.

This clone came up a few times. V gene TRBV25-1 combines with J gene TRBJ2-7, with D tentatively TRBD1 or TRBD2 (6 bases each). Germline values: CDR1 MGHDK, CDR2 SYGVNS. The CDR3 spans 17 residues. V lost 2 bases and J lost 3, with 20 bases in between. The CDR3: CASSEDGGAEINYEQYF. The CDR3 DNA reads TGTGCCAGCAGTGAAGACGGGGGCGCGGAAATAAACTACGAGCAGTACTTC.

CDR3 in amino acids: CASSLGRDQPQHF. In DNA, the CDR3 is TGTGCCAGCAGCTTAGGGAGAGATCAGCCCCAGCATTTT. This chain uses TRBV7-9 with TRBJ1-5; D gene ambiguous. There are 13 residues in the CDR3. Germline-derived CDR1 and CDR2 are SEHNR and FQNEAQ (reference sequence). V shed 1 base and J shed 5 bases, with 6 bases lying between them.

The V call is TRBV5-4, the J call TRBJ2-1; TRBD2 matches 9 bases. This CDR3 spans 16 amino acids. The V segment lost 3 bases and the J segment 10 bases; nucleotides outside the gene matches: 14. Germline CDR1 and CDR2: SGHNT and YYREEE (reference sequence). CDR3 amino acids: CASSSYAASGKGEQFF. CDR3 bases: TGTGCCAGCAGCTCCTATGCGGCTAGCGGGAAGGGGGAGCAGTTCTTC.

The table lists this clone with a count of one. The genes are TRBV5-5 and TRBJ1-1; 8 nucleotides align to TRBD1. The CDR3 sequence is 14 residues long. The germline gives CDR1 SGHKS, CDR2 YYEKEE (reference sequence). Trimming removed 2 bases from V and 3 bases from J; junction bases left unmatched: 3. CDR3: CASSFTGGHTEAFF. As DNA, the CDR3 is TGTGCCAGCAGCTTTACAGGGGGTCACACTGAAGCTTTCTTT. The full variable domain, in which reference TRBV5-5 and TRBJ1-1 provide the parts outside the CDR3, is DAGVTQSPTHLIKTRGQQVTLRCSPISGHKSVSWYQQVLGQGPQFIFQYYEKEERGRGNFPDRFSARQFPNYSSELNVNALLLGDSALYLCASSFTGGHTEAFFGQGTRLTVV.

The chain carries TRBV19 and TRBJ1-4, with a tentative D call TRBD1 (5 bases). CDR1 is LNHDA and CDR2 is SQIVND in the germline V gene (reference sequence). This CDR3 has 15 residues. The V and J ends lost 5 bases and 0 bases respectively, with 10 bases between them. CDR3 loop: CASSSDSATNEKLFF. The CDR3 nucleotides read TGTGCCAGTAGTTCCGACAGTGCAACTAATGAAAAACTGTTTTTT.

J is TRBJ2-3 and V is TRBV2; D is possibly TRBD2 (6 bases). This CDR3 comprises 14 residues. V lost 7 bases and J lost 0, with 11 bases in between. The germline V gene has CDR1 SNHLY and CDR2 FYNNEI. The CDR3 loop is CASKGGTSTDTQYF. The CDR3 DNA reads as TGTGCCAGCAAAGGCGGGACTAGCACAGATACGCAGTATTTT.

The V call is TRBV13, the J call TRBJ1-2; D remains unclear. The ends were cut back, 5 bases at V and 2 bases at J, with 9 bases in the middle. CDR1 PRHDT and CDR2 FYEKMQ come from the germline V gene (reference sequence). The CDR3 has 13 amino acids. CDR3 loop: CASSGRRNYGYTF. The CDR3 DNA reads as TGTGCCAGCAGCGGCAGGCGCAACTATGGCTACACCTTC.

The chain combines TRBV9 with TRBJ2-7; D ambiguous. Trimming cost V 1 base and J 0 bases, with 8 bases left between them. This CDR3 region has 14 residues. The germline gives CDR1 SGDLS, CDR2 YYNGEE. CDR3 region: CASSVSAASYEQYF. In nucleotides, the CDR3 is TGTGCCAGCAGCGTATCCGCGGCCTCCTACGAGCAGTACTTC.

The chain joins TRBV27 to TRBJ2-7; 7 bases agree with TRBD1. The CDR3 sequence is 12 residues long. Looked up from germline, CDR1 is MNHEY and CDR2 is SMNVEV (reference sequence). Trimming cost V 8 bases and J 5 bases; bases outside gene matches: 6. CDR3 residues: CASGDRSNEQYF. The CDR3 DNA is TGTGCCAGCGGGGACAGATCCAACGAGCAGTACTTC.

The chain joins TRBV12-3 or TRBV12-4 to TRBJ1-6, with D possibly TRBD1 on 5 matching bases. The germline V and J ends were trimmed by 6 bases and 5 bases, with 8 bases remaining between them. This CDR3 has 13 residues. As DNA, the CDR3 is TGTGCCAGCAGGTTGGGGGATAATTCACCCCTCCACTTT. Translated, it gives CASRLGDNSPLHF.